These T cell receptor beta chains were read from a single sample in a study of regulatory dendritic cells for organ transplantation. Their recognized antigens are unknown. Clones were sequenced by immunoSEQ multiplex PCR, and TCRdb holds only the in-frame ones, with some missing. The table lists more than 9,500 clones, approximately 89% of them singletons. Sequencing was carried out using naive CD8+ T cells from blood cultured with dendritic cells. The source is a human donor in good health. Both conserved end residues are part of each CDR3. D genes are given only for firm matches. The size of a clone is reported for some rows only, either as once, few or many, or as a class for expanded clones.

TRBJ1-5	.	TRBV29-1	.	CSVGGFNQPQHF	TGCAGCGTTGGGGGGTTTAATCAGCCCCAGCATTTT
TRBJ2-7	.	TRBV4-1	.	CASSRGRSDEQYF	TGCGCCAGCAGCAGGGGCCGGTCCGACGAGCAGTACTTC
TRBJ1-2	few	TRBV5-4	TRBD1	CASSPRQGSYGYTF	TGTGCCAGCAGCCCCAGACAGGGAAGCTATGGCTACACCTTC
TRBJ2-6	.	TRBV2	TRBD1	CATETGGNVLTF	TGTGCCACCGAGACAGGGGGCAACGTCCTGACTTTC
TRBJ2-5	.	TRBV21-1	.	CASSFRRRLAVLQETQYF	TGTGCCAGCAGCTTTAGACGGCGACTAGCGGTGTTACAAGAGACCCAGTACTTC
TRBJ2-2	.	TRBV15	TRBD1	CATSSPGQGADTGELFF	TGTGCCACCAGCAGTCCGGGACAGGGGGCGGATACCGGGGAGCTGTTTTTT
TRBJ2-1	.	TRBV7-7	.	CASSLSVDGVNNEQFF	TGTGCTAGCAGCTTATCCGTTGACGGGGTCAACAATGAGCAGTTCTTC
TRBJ1-4	.	TRBV30	TRBD1	CAWRKPGQGLFF	TGTGCCTGGAGAAAACCCGGACAGGGGTTGTTTTTT
TRBJ2-1	.	TRBV13	.	CASSSRGSSYNEQFF	TGTGCCAGCAGCTCGCGGGGTAGCTCCTACAATGAGCAGTTCTTC
TRBJ2-7	.	TRBV19	.	CASSISLDYEQYF	TGTGCCAGTAGTATATCTCTGGACTACGAGCAGTACTTC
TRBJ2-1	once	TRBV7-9	.	CASGRITHYYNEQFF	TGTGCCAGCGGCCGTATAACCCACTACTACAATGAGCAGTTCTTC
TRBJ2-2	.	TRBV4-3	TRBD1	CASSQGDSTGELFF	TGCGCCAGCAGCCAAGGGGACAGCACCGGGGAGCTGTTTTTT
TRBJ1-1	.	TRBV4-3	TRBD1	CASSQVTGQGVNTEAFF	TGCGCCAGCAGCCAAGTAACGGGACAGGGGGTAAACACTGAAGCTTTCTTT
TRBJ2-2	once	TRBV7-8	.	CASSELDSQVSGELFF	TGTGCCAGCAGTGAGTTGGATAGTCAGGTTTCCGGGGAGCTGTTTTTT
TRBJ2-7	.	TRBV21-1	.	CASSRGQGRDEQYF	TGTGCCAGCAGTAGGGGCCAGGGCAGGGACGAGCAGTACTTC
TRBJ2-7	.	TRBV27	.	CASSLVGGPYEQYF	TGTGCCAGCAGTTTAGTAGGGGGGCCCTACGAGCAGTACTTC
TRBJ2-2	.	TRBV29-1	.	CSAYRGGELFF	TGCAGCGCCTATAGAGGCGGGGAGCTGTTTTTT
TRBJ2-1	.	TRBV30	TRBD2	CAWSHRDYTYNEQFF	TGTGCCTGGAGCCACCGGGACTACACCTACAATGAGCAGTTCTTC
TRBJ2-7	few	TRBV6-1	.	CASSDGGSYEQYF	TGTGCCAGCAGTGATGGCGGTTCCTACGAGCAGTACTTC
TRBJ2-7	.	TRBV7-8	.	CASSLGVPGEQYF	TGTGCCAGCAGCTTAGGAGTGCCCGGCGAGCAGTACTTC